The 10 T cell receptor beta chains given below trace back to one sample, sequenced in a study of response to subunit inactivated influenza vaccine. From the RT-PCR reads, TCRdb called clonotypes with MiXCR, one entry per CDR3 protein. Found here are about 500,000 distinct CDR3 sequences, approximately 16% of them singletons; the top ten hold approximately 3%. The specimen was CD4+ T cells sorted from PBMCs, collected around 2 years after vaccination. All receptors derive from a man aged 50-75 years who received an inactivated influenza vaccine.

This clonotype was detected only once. The CDR3, as DNA: TGCGCCAGCAAGGGGACGGATAATTCACCCCTCCACTTT. As protein: CASKGTDNSPLHF. The rearrangement joins TRBV10-2 to TRBJ1-6; D may be TRBD1 (5 bases). The CDR3 is 13 amino acids. The germline CDR1 and CDR2 sequences are WSHSY and SAAADI. The V end lost 7 bases, the J end lost 5 bases, and 9 bases lay between the germline ends.

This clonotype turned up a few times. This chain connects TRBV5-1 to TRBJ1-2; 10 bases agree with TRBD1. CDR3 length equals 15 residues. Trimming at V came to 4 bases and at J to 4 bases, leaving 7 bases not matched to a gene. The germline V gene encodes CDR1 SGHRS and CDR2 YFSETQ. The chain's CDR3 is CASSDRDRGTYGYTF. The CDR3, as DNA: TGCGCCAGCAGCGACCGGGACAGGGGTACCTATGGCTACACCTTC.

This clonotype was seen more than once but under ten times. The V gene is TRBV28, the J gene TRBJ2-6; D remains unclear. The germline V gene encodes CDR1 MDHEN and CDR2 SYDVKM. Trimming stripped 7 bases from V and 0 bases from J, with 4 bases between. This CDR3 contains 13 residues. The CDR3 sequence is CASTDSGANVLTF. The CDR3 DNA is TGTGCCAGCACGGACTCTGGGGCCAACGTCCTGACTTTC. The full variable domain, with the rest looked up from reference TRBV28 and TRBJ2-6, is DVKVTQSSRYLVKRTGEKVFLECVQDMDHENMFWYRQDPGLGLRLIYFSYDVKMKEKGDIPEGYSVSREKKERFSLILESASTNQTSMYLCASTDSGANVLTFGAGSRLTVL.

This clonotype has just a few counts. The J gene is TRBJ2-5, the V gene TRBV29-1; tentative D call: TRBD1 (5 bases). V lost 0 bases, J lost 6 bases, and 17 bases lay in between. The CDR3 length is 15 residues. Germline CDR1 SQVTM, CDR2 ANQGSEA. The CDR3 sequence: CSVEDRWTHGKTQYF. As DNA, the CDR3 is TGCAGCGTTGAAGATCGATGGACACATGGGAAGACCCAGTACTTC.

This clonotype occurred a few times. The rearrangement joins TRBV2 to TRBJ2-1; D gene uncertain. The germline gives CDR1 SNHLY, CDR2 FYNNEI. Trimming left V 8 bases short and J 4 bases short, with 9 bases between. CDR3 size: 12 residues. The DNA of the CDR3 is TGTGCCAGCCGGTCCGCATACAATGAGCAGTTCTTC. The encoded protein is CASRSAYNEQFF.

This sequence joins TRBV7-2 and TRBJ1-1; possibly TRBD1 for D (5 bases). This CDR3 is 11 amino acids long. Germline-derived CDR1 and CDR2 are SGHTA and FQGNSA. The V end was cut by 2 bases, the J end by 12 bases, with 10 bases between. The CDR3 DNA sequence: TGTGCCAGCAGCTTATGGGGGGAGACTTTCTTT. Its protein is CASSLWGETFF.

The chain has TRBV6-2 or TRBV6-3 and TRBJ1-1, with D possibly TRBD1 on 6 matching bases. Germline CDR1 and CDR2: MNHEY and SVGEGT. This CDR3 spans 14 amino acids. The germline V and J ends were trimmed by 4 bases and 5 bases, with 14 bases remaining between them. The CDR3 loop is CASSLIGGRTEAFF. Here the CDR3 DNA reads TGTGCCAGCAGTTTGATCGGGGGGCGTACTGAAGCTTTCTTT.

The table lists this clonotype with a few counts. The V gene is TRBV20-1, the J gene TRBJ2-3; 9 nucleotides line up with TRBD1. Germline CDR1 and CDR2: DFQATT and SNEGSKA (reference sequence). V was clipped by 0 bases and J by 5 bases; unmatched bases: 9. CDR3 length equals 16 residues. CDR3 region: CSARDTTGQGVDTQYF. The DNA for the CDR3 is TGCAGTGCTAGAGACACGACGGGACAGGGAGTAGATACGCAGTATTTT.

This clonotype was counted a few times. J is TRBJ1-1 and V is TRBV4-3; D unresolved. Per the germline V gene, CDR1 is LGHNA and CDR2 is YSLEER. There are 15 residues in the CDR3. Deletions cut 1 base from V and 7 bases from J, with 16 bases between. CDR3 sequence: CASSQVAYSVDEAFF. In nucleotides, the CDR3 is TGCGCCAGCAGCCAAGTAGCTTATTCAGTTGATGAAGCTTTCTTT.

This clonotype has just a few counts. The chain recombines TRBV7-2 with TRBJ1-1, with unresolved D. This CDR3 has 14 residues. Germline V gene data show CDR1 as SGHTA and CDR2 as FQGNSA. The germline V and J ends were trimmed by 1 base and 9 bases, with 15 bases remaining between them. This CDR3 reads CASSLESAPLKAFF. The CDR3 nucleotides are TGTGCCAGCAGCTTAGAGTCAGCCCCCTTGAAAGCTTTCTTT.